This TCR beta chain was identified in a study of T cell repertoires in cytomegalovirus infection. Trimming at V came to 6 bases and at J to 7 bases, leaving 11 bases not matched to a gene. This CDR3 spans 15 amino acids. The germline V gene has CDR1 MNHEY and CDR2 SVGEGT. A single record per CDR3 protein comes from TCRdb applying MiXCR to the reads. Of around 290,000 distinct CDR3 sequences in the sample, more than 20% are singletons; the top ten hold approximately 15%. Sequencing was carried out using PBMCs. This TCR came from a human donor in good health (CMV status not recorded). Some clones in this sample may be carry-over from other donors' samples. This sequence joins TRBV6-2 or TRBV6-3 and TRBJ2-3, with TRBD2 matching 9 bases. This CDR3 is CASSLAGTSYNTQYF. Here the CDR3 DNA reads TGTGCCAGCAGCCTCGCCGGGACTAGCTATAATACGCAGTATTTT.